Following are 22 T cell receptor beta chains from one sample sequenced in a study of CD8+CD57+ T cells in acquired aplastic anemia. Genomic DNA was employed as the template in profiling TCR beta VDJ and CDR3. Using its own MiXCR run on the reads, TCRdb lists one record per CDR3 protein. Of roughly 130,000 distinct CDR3 sequences listed, over 45% are singletons. The sample taken for sequencing was sorted CD4+, CD8+, or CD8+CD57+ T cells (not recorded which) from PBMCs. The receptors were gathered from a human donor in good health, serving as a control.

The chain has TRBV19 and TRBJ2-7; D unresolved. The CDR3 runs 12 residues. CDR1 is LNHDA, CDR2 SQIVND, per germline (reference sequence). Trimming shortened V by 10 bases and J by 0 bases, and 10 bases separated the two germline ends. CDR3 in amino acids: CATLDGSYEQYF. As DNA, the CDR3 is TGTGCCACTCTGGACGGCTCCTACGAGCAGTACTTC.

This clonotype appeared many times. This chain uses TRBV14 with TRBJ2-3; D not certain. The CDR3 consists of 15 residues. The V end lost 0 bases, the J end lost 4 bases, and 11 bases lay between the germline ends. Germline CDR1 and CDR2: SGHDN and FVKESK. CDR3 loop: CASSQDRQFSDTQYF. CDR3 nucleotide sequence: TGTGCCAGCAGCCAAGATAGGCAGTTTTCAGATACGCAGTATTTT.

This clonotype has a count of ten or more. The genes are TRBV9 and TRBJ1-2; D possibly corresponds to TRBD1 (6 bases). Trimming took 0 bases from V and 2 from J, leaving 8 bases between them. CDR1 and CDR2 (germline): SGDLS, YYNGEE. The CDR3 totals 14 residues. The CDR3 region has the DNA TGTGCCAGCAGCGTAGTTGGGACAAACTATGGCTACACCTTC. It yields the protein CASSVVGTNYGYTF.

The chain combines TRBV2 with TRBJ2-2, with 11 bases fitting TRBD2. Germline V gene lookup returns CDR1 SNHLY and CDR2 FYNNEI. V shed 5 bases, J shed 4 bases, and the junction held 3 bases outside the gene matches. There are 15 residues in the CDR3. DNA of the CDR3: TGTGCCAGCAGTTTTAGCGGGAGGGCCACCGGGGAGCTGTTTTTT. It translates to CASSFSGRATGELFF.

V and J are TRBV2 and TRBJ2-3; 7 bases line up with TRBD1. J was trimmed by 0 bases and V by 8 bases; bases with no gene match: 8. The CDR3 consists of 15 residues. Germline CDR1 SNHLY, CDR2 FYNNEI. CDR3 sequence: CASGTLTGSTDTQYF. In nucleotides, the CDR3 is TGTGCCAGCGGAACTCTGACAGGGAGCACAGATACGCAGTATTTT.

The chain is built from TRBV5-1 and TRBJ2-1, with 12 bases lining up with TRBD1. V shed 2 bases, J shed 9 bases, and the junction held 9 bases outside the gene matches. This CDR3 has 16 amino acids. Looked up from germline, CDR1 is SGHRS and CDR2 is YFSETQ. DNA of the CDR3: TGCGCCAGCAGCTTTGGACCGGGACAGGGGGCGGGTGAGCAGTTCTTC. This codes for CASSFGPGQGAGEQFF.

This clonotype was found a few times. For the CDR3, the DNA is TGCAGCGTTGGGGCAGGGTGGAACACTGAAGCTTTCTTT. Translation gives CSVGAGWNTEAFF. The chain employs TRBV29-1 and TRBJ1-1; perhaps TRBD1 as D (5 bases). The V and J ends lost 4 bases and 1 base respectively, with 10 bases between them. The CDR3 totals 13 residues. Germline V CDR1 and CDR2: SQVTM, ANQGSEA.

CDR3 DNA: TGTGCCGTATCCGGGACCGAGGTGGGCGAGCAGTACTTC. Translation gives CAVSGTEVGEQYF. V gene TRBV10-3 combines with J gene TRBJ2-7; D is tentatively TRBD1 or TRBD2 (5 bases each). V lost 11 bases and J lost 6, with 20 bases in between. Germline V lookup: CDR1 ENHRY, CDR2 SYGVKD. The CDR3 totals 13 residues.

This clonotype was counted at least ten times. The V and J genes are TRBV20-1 and TRBJ1-6; D remains unclear. Germline CDR1 and CDR2: DFQATT and SNEGSKA (reference sequence). Trimming took 0 bases from V and 8 from J, leaving 20 bases between them. This CDR3 region has 17 residues. The CDR3 spells CSARDQGKVAVYSPLHF. The DNA of the CDR3 is TGCAGTGCTAGAGATCAAGGAAAGGTGGCGGTGTATTCACCCCTCCACTTT.

Regarding this clonotype: A much larger clonotype is one base distant, so this may be a read error. The V call is TRBV30, the J call TRBJ1-1; the D is unclear. V was trimmed by 2 bases and J by 3 bases, leaving 13 bases between them. The V gene's germline CDR1 is GTSNPN and CDR2 SVGIG (reference sequence). The CDR3 has 14 residues. CDR3 sequence (DNA): TGTGCCTGGAGTACTGTGGGAACGGACACTGAAGCTTTCTTT. Translated, it gives CAWSTVGTDTEAFF.

This chain uses TRBV7-2 with TRBJ2-7, with unresolved D. The V end lost 5 bases, the J end lost 4 bases, and 9 bases lay between the germline ends. CDR3 length equals 12 residues. The germline V gene encodes CDR1 SGHTA and CDR2 FQGNSA. CDR3 sequence: CASSQSAYEQYF. CDR3 bases: TGTGCCAGCAGCCAGTCCGCTTACGAGCAGTACTTC.

This clonotype was observed a few times. The rearrangement uses TRBV10-3 and TRBJ2-3, with 7 nucleotides matching TRBD1. Germline-derived CDR1 and CDR2 are ENHRY and SYGVKD. This CDR3 spans 14 amino acids. V lost 8 bases, J lost 3 bases, and 8 bases stayed unmatched. Here the CDR3 reads CAILKDRATDTQYF. The CDR3 region has the DNA TGTGCCATCTTGAAAGACAGGGCGACAGATACGCAGTATTTT.

This clonotype has a count of ten or more. The CDR3 is CASSWDRAFSGANVLTF. The CDR3 DNA sequence: TGTGCCAGCAGTTGGGACAGGGCCTTCTCTGGGGCCAACGTCCTGACTTTC. The chain joins TRBV12-3 or TRBV12-4 to TRBJ2-6; 9 bases map to TRBD1. CDR3 length: 17 residues. The J segment lost 0 bases and the V segment lost 4 bases, leaving 4 bases of the junction unmatched.

This chain connects TRBV20-1 to TRBJ2-7; D perhaps matches TRBD2 (6 bases). From germline, CDR1 is DFQATT and CDR2 SNEGSKA (reference sequence). The CDR3 runs to 17 residues. Trimming cost V 0 bases and J 6 bases, with 24 bases left between them. The CDR3 region is CSARDGMSRASDAEQYF. In DNA, the CDR3 is TGCAGTGCTAGAGATGGTATGAGCCGGGCTAGCGACGCCGAGCAGTACTTC.

This clonotype has a count of ten or more. The genes are TRBV4-2 and TRBJ2-3, with TRBD2 identical over 11 bases. V trimming: 4 bases; J trimming: 0 bases; junction bases outside the gene matches: 12. This CDR3 is 19 amino acids long. The germline gives CDR1 LGHNA, CDR2 YNFKEQ. CDR3 sequence reads: CASSRRGVAGGLSTDTQYF. The CDR3 nucleotides are TGTGCCAGCAGCCGAAGAGGGGTAGCGGGGGGGCTAAGCACAGATACGCAGTATTTT.

This chain connects TRBV19 to TRBJ1-1; D gene ambiguous. The V and J ends lost 3 bases and 4 bases respectively, with 3 bases between them. Germline loops: CDR1 LNHDA, CDR2 SQIVND (reference sequence). The length of the CDR3 is 11 residues. The CDR3 region is CASSIFTEAFF. For the CDR3, the DNA is TGTGCCAGTAGTATTTTCACTGAAGCTTTCTTT.

This clonotype has just one count. This chain links TRBV7-2 with TRBJ1-2, with a weak D call TRBD1 (6 bases). The CDR3 extends over 15 amino acids. Trimming took off 0 bases at V and 4 bases at J, with 12 bases between the two ends. Germline CDR1 reads SGHTA; CDR2 reads FQGNSA. CDR3 DNA sequence: TGTGCCAGCAGCTTAGCCCCGGTACAGGGCTATGGCTACACCTTC. Encoded protein: CASSLAPVQGYGYTF.

Many counts were recorded for this clonotype. The gene calls are TRBV5-4 and TRBJ1-4; perhaps TRBD1 as D (5 bases). The germline V and J ends were trimmed by 0 bases and 8 bases, with 20 bases remaining between them. The CDR3 totals 17 residues. Per germline, CDR1 SGHNT and CDR2 YYREEE (reference sequence). CDR3 sequence: CASSLGGAFTAGEKLFF. CDR3 in DNA: TGTGCCAGCAGCTTGGGAGGGGCCTTTACCGCGGGGGAAAAACTGTTTTTT.

V gene TRBV10-2 combines with J gene TRBJ2-7; D is perhaps TRBD2 (5 bases). V gave up 2 bases and J gave up 1 base, with 15 bases separating them. Germline V gene data show CDR1 as WSHSY and CDR2 as SAAADI. This CDR3 has 16 residues. This CDR3 is CASSEAGSFVSYEQYF. CDR3 bases: TGCGCCAGCAGTGAGGCGGGTAGCTTCGTTTCCTACGAGCAGTACTTC.

This chain links TRBV2 with TRBJ2-7, with a tentative D call TRBD2 (5 bases). The CDR3 length is 12 residues. V dropped 8 bases and J dropped 2 bases, with 10 bases sitting between them. Germline lookup yields CDR1 SNHLY and CDR2 FYNNEI. The CDR3 nucleotides read TGTGCCAGCCGCCAGGAGGCCTACGAGCAGTACTTC. Encoded protein: CASRQEAYEQYF.

This clonotype turned up a few times. V usage is TRBV2 and J usage is TRBJ2-5; possibly TRBD2 for D (6 bases). V lost 10 bases and J 2 bases, leaving 17 bases between the germline ends. The CDR3 covers 14 residues. CDR1 and CDR2 from the germline V gene are SNHLY and FYNNEI. For the CDR3, the DNA is TGTGCCACTAATCCCGGGACTGCGCAAGAGACCCAGTACTTC. Amino acids: CATNPGTAQETQYF. The variable domain in full, with the rest retrieved from reference TRBV2 and TRBJ2-5, is EPEVTQTPSHQVTQMGQEVILRCVPISNHLYFYWYRQILGQKVEFLVSFYNNEISEKSEIFDDQFSVERPDGSNFTLKIRSTKLEDSAMYFCATNPGTAQETQYFGPGTRLLVL.

This clonotype was seen many times. The chain links TRBV20-1 to TRBJ2-7; D assignment may be TRBD1 or TRBD2 (5 bases each). The CDR3 loop spans 14 amino acids. Germline V gene lookup returns CDR1 DFQATT and CDR2 SNEGSKA (reference sequence). V was trimmed by 0 bases and J by 1 base, leaving 10 bases between them. CDR3 nucleotide sequence: TGCAGTGCTAGAGATCCGGGACGGTCCTACGAGCAGTACTTC. Protein: CSARDPGRSYEQYF.